The 15 T cell receptor beta chains given below trace back to one sample, sequenced in a study of shared clonotypes between healthy human individuals. Only in-frame clones appear in the TCRdb table, and some are missing; sequencing was by immunoSEQ multiplex PCR. This sample has about 2.1 million clones, with about 93% found just once. Naive-designated CD8 cells lacked CD45RO, were positively enriched for CCR7, and omitted terminally differentiated effector memory CD45RA+ cells. Sample: naive CD8+ T cells from PBMCs. All receptors derive from a man younger than 30 in good health. Some clones in this sample may be carry-over from other donors' samples.

The J gene is TRBJ1-1, the V gene TRBV4-3; D is possibly TRBD1 (5 bases). Trimming took 0 bases from V and 11 from J, leaving 22 bases between them. This CDR3 spans 16 amino acids. Germline loops: CDR1 LGHNA, CDR2 YSLEER. This CDR3 is CASSQDWGQDGFWAFF. CDR3 nucleotide sequence: TGCGCCAGCAGCCAAGATTGGGGCCAGGATGGGTTTTGGGCTTTCTTT.

Details on this clone: Other DNA sequences of this sample code for an identical CDR3. The CDR3 DNA reads as TGTGCCAGCAGTTACTCCGAGGGCACTGGAAACACCATATATTTT. Translation: CASSYSEGTGNTIYF. This rearrangement joins TRBV6-5 to TRBJ1-3; D uncertain. V lost 0 bases, J lost 2 bases, and 8 bases lay in between. The CDR3 runs 15 residues. Germline CDR1 reads MNHEY; CDR2 reads SVGAGI.

The chain combines TRBV29-1 with TRBJ2-4; D unclear. CDR1 SQVTM and CDR2 ANQGSEA come from the germline V gene. The CDR3 totals 14 residues. V lost 2 bases and J lost 1, with 9 bases in between. In DNA form, the CDR3 reads TGCAGCGTTGAACTGCTGAGGGCCAAAAACATTCAGTACTTC. Translated: CSVELLRAKNIQYF.

Turning to this clone: The sample has other DNA sequences that encode this CDR3 too. The chain recombines TRBV6-5 with TRBJ1-2, with a possible D match to TRBD1 (5 bases). The germline V gene has CDR1 MNHEY and CDR2 SVGAGI. The CDR3 length is 13 residues. V shed 2 bases and J shed 4 bases, with 8 bases lying between them. The CDR3 DNA sequence: TGTGCCAGCAGTTACGACGGGGGCTATGGCTACACCTTC. This sequence encodes CASSYDGGYGYTF.

The rearrangement joins TRBV7-8 to TRBJ1-2; no clear D gene. Germline assignment: CDR1 SGHVS and CDR2 FQNEAQ. This CDR3 is 18 amino acids long. Trimming removed 0 bases from V and 0 bases from J, with 17 bases in between. The CDR3 loop is CASSLAYGPSEANYGYTF. The CDR3 bases are TGTGCCAGCAGCTTAGCTTACGGACCATCAGAAGCTAACTATGGCTACACCTTC.

CDR3 sequence (DNA): TGTGCCAGCAGCCCATGGACAGGGGGAACCTACGAGCAGTACTTC. This sequence encodes CASSPWTGGTYEQYF. The chain recombines TRBV7-9 with TRBJ2-7; TRBD1 matches at 10 bases. Germline loops: CDR1 SEHNR, CDR2 FQNEAQ (reference sequence). V dropped 5 bases and J dropped 2; count of bases not matched to a gene: 6. This CDR3 spans 15 amino acids.

The chain employs TRBV4-2 and TRBJ2-7, with a possible D match to TRBD2 (6 bases). Looked up from germline, CDR1 is LGHNA and CDR2 is YNFKEQ. The CDR3 length is 14 residues. The V end lost 8 bases, the J end lost 6 bases, and 20 bases lay between the germline ends. The CDR3 loop is CASGGRQGGGEQYF. The CDR3, as DNA: TGTGCCAGCGGAGGGAGGCAGGGCGGTGGCGAGCAGTACTTC.

This rearrangement joins TRBV2 to TRBJ1-2, with a tentative D call TRBD1 (5 bases). The CDR3 loop spans 15 amino acids. The germline gives CDR1 SNHLY, CDR2 FYNNEI. The germline V and J ends were trimmed by 3 bases and 2 bases, with 13 bases remaining between them. The CDR3 bases are TGTGCCAGCAGTGATAGGGGCAGGGAGAACTATGGCTACACCTTC. Its translation: CASSDRGRENYGYTF.

This sequence joins TRBV4-2 and TRBJ2-2; 9 nucleotides align to TRBD1. CDR1 and CDR2 from the germline V gene are LGHNA and YNFKEQ. V lost 4 bases and J lost 4; bases outside the gene matches: 4. The CDR3 runs 15 residues. Here the CDR3 DNA reads TGTGCCAGCAGCCCCAGACAGGGGGGCACCGGGGAGCTGTTTTTT. It is translated as CASSPRQGGTGELFF.

V is TRBV28 and J is TRBJ2-5; D is possibly TRBD1 (5 bases). This CDR3 is built from 15 residues. V lost 2 bases, J lost 1 base, and 11 bases lay in between. Germline lookup yields CDR1 MDHEN and CDR2 SYDVKM. This CDR3 is CASSLVDSFQETQYF. CDR3 DNA sequence: TGTGCCAGCAGTTTAGTCGACAGTTTCCAAGAGACCCAGTACTTC.

The chain carries TRBV5-6 and TRBJ2-7; D is perhaps TRBD1 (7 bases). The CDR3 length is 16 residues. Trimming shortened V by 0 bases and J by 4 bases, and 17 bases separated the two germline ends. Germline CDR1 SGHDT, CDR2 YYEEEE. CDR3 DNA: TGTGCCAGCAGCTTGGCCAGGGGGGCGAGTTGGTACGAGCAGTACTTC. Residues: CASSLARGASWYEQYF. Supplemented by reference TRBV5-6 and TRBJ2-7, the full variable domain reads DAGVTQSPTHLIKTRGQQVTLRCSPKSGHDTVSWYQQALGQGPQFIFQYYEEEERQRGNFPDRFSGHQFPNYSSELNVNALLLGDSALYLCASSLARGASWYEQYFGPGTRLTVT.

V is TRBV9 and J is TRBJ2-7, with D possibly TRBD1 on 5 matching bases. V was trimmed by 3 bases and J by 4 bases, leaving 14 bases between them. This CDR3 spans 14 amino acids. Germline V gene lookup returns CDR1 SGDLS and CDR2 YYNGEE. The CDR3 loop reads CASSAQGRVYEQYF. Written as DNA, the CDR3 is TGTGCCAGCAGCGCCCAGGGTAGGGTGTACGAGCAGTACTTC.

V gene TRBV14 combines with J gene TRBJ2-1, with TRBD2 matching 12 bases. The CDR3 spans 16 residues. Germline V lookup: CDR1 SGHDN, CDR2 FVKESK. V was clipped by 4 bases and J by 5 bases; unmatched bases: 6. The CDR3 spells CASSRRLAGGDNEQFF. In DNA, the CDR3 is TGTGCCAGCAGCCGACGTCTAGCGGGAGGGGACAATGAGCAGTTCTTC. The complete variable domain, with remaining parts taken from reference TRBV14 and TRBJ2-1, reads EAGVTQFPSHSVIEKGQTVTLRCDPISGHDNLYWYRRVMGKEIKFLLHFVKESKQDESGMPNNRFLAERTGGTYSTLKVQPAELEDSGVYFCASSRRLAGGDNEQFFGPGTRLTVL.

For the CDR3, the DNA is TGTGCCAGCTCACCAGCCGGGTATGAAAGCAATCAGCCCCAGCATTTT. Its protein is CASSPAGYESNQPQHF. The chain couples TRBV18 to TRBJ1-5; no reliable D call. In germline, CDR1 is KGHSH, CDR2 LQKENI. V was clipped by 2 bases and J by 1 base, with 12 bases between them. This CDR3 contains 16 residues.

The gene calls are TRBV19 and TRBJ1-5; D is unresolved. This CDR3 is built from 14 residues. The germline CDR1 and CDR2 sequences are LNHDA and SQIVND (reference sequence). V was clipped by 3 bases and J by 7 bases, with 13 bases between them. The CDR3 here is CASSMSESGQPQHF. The CDR3 DNA reads as TGTGCCAGTAGTATGTCTGAATCGGGGCAGCCCCAGCATTTT.